These T cell receptor beta chains were read from a single sample in a study of cytomegalovirus exposure and HLA in healthy donors. Repertoires were generated with immunoSEQ multiplex PCR, while TCRdb's copy carries only in-frame clones and drops some. The sample carries 110,000 or so clones, 60% to 80% recorded once. The sample comprised PBMCs. These receptors were taken from a woman aged 40-49 years in good health and CMV-seropositive. CDR3s include the opening cysteine and the closing phenylalanine or tryptophan. Each record gives: V gene, J gene, D gene, clone size, CDR3 DNA, CDR3 protein. D genes are given only for firm matches. For some rows the clone size is stated as once, few or many, or as a class when expanded; others skip it.

V: TRBV2
J: TRBJ1-1
D: NA
size: NA
DNA: TGTGCCAGCACTGGTACCCCGGGGACTGAAGCTTTCTTT
CDR3: CASTGTPGTEAFF

V: TRBV7-9
J: TRBJ2-2
D: TRBD1
size: NA
DNA: TGTGCCAGCAGCGCGTGGGGCACAGGGGAACGCACCGGGGAGCTGTTTTTT
CDR3: CASSAWGTGERTGELFF

V: TRBV6-4
J: TRBJ2-2
D: TRBD2
size: few
DNA: TGTGCCAGCAGTCGACTAGCGGGAGGGCCTAGGGAGCTGTTTTTT
CDR3: CASSRLAGGPRELFF

V: TRBV28
J: TRBJ2-3
D: NA
size: NA
DNA: TGTGCCAGCAGTCTCGTCCCGGGACTCACAGATACGCAGTATTTT
CDR3: CASSLVPGLTDTQYF

V: TRBV29-1
J: TRBJ2-7
D: NA
size: NA
DNA: TGCAGCGTTAGGACACTCGACGAGCAGTACTTC
CDR3: CSVRTLDEQYF

V: TRBV15
J: TRBJ2-3
D: TRBD2
size: NA
DNA: TGTGCCACCAGCAGAGTTTGGGGAGGGCGCACAGATACGCAGTATTTT
CDR3: CATSRVWGGRTDTQYF

V: TRBV19
J: TRBJ1-5
D: NA
size: NA
DNA: TGTGCCAGTTGTCAGGGGATTATCAATCAGCCCCAGCATTTT
CDR3: CASCQGIINQPQHF

V: TRBV5-4
J: TRBJ2-1
D: TRBD1
size: NA
DNA: TGTGCCAGCAGCTTGGGACAGGGCTACAATGAGCAGTTCTTC
CDR3: CASSLGQGYNEQFF

V: TRBV10-3
J: TRBJ2-3
D: NA
size: NA
DNA: TGTGCCATCAGTGAGTTTAGTAGCACAGATACGCAGTATTTT
CDR3: CAISEFSSTDTQYF

V: TRBV27
J: TRBJ2-5
D: TRBD1
size: NA
DNA: TGTGCCAGCAGTTTCATCCACAGGGGAGCTTGGGCCCAGTACTTC
CDR3: CASSFIHRGAWAQYF

V: TRBV29-1
J: TRBJ2-3
D: NA
size: NA
DNA: TGCAGCGTTGACGAGGATACGCAGTATTTT
CDR3: CSVDEDTQYF

V: TRBV5-1
J: TRBJ2-1
D: NA
size: once
DNA: TGCGCCAGCAGCTTGGCGATACTAGCCCCGAACCAGTTCTTC
CDR3: CASSLAILAPNQFF

V: TRBV11-2
J: TRBJ2-3
D: NA
size: NA
DNA: TGTGCCAGCAGCCAGACTAGTTCACAGTATTTT
CDR3: CASSQTSSQYF

V: TRBV4-2
J: TRBJ2-2
D: TRBD2
size: NA
DNA: TGTGCCAGCAGCCACCCAGGGGCTAGCGGGAAGAACACCGGGGAGCTGTTTTTT
CDR3: CASSHPGASGKNTGELFF

V: TRBV19
J: TRBJ2-7
D: TRBD2
size: NA
DNA: TGTGCCAGTAATGATCGCGGGGGGGACGACGAGCAGTACTTC
CDR3: CASNDRGGDDEQYF

V: TRBV5-4
J: TRBJ2-7
D: TRBD2
size: NA
DNA: TGTGCCAGCAGTACTAGCGGGAGGCTTTACGAGCAGTACTTC
CDR3: CASSTSGRLYEQYF

V: TRBV20-1
J: TRBJ1-1
D: NA
size: NA
DNA: TGCAGTAGGGGGGGGGACACTGAAGCTTTCTTT
CDR3: CSRGGDTEAFF

V: TRBV15
J: TRBJ2-2
D: TRBD1
size: few
DNA: TGTGCCACCAGCAGAGATTACGGGACAGGGCCCGGGGAGCTGTTTTTT
CDR3: CATSRDYGTGPGELFF

V: TRBV5-1
J: TRBJ2-7
D: NA
size: NA
DNA: TGCGCCAGCAGCAAAATAGCCGAATTGCAGTACTTC
CDR3: CASSKIAELQYF

V: TRBV9
J: TRBJ1-1
D: NA
size: NA
DNA: TGTGCCAGCAGCCTTAGCCCCTTTCGAACCACCCAACCTGAAGCTTTCTTT
CDR3: CASSLSPFRTTQPEAFF

V: TRBV5-1
J: TRBJ1-4
D: NA
size: NA
DNA: TGCGCCAGCAGCTTGGTCCCAGGGAAGGCGGAAAAACTGTTTTTT
CDR3: CASSLVPGKAEKLFF

V: TRBV5-1
J: TRBJ2-1
D: TRBD2
size: NA
DNA: TGCGCCAGCAGCTTGGCGCTAGCGGGTTACAATGAGCAGTTCTTC
CDR3: CASSLALAGYNEQFF

V: TRBV11-1
J: TRBJ2-1
D: TRBD2
size: NA
DNA: TGTGCCAGCAGTCCGAGGAGCGGGGGGAACAATGAGCAGTTCTTC
CDR3: CASSPRSGGNNEQFF